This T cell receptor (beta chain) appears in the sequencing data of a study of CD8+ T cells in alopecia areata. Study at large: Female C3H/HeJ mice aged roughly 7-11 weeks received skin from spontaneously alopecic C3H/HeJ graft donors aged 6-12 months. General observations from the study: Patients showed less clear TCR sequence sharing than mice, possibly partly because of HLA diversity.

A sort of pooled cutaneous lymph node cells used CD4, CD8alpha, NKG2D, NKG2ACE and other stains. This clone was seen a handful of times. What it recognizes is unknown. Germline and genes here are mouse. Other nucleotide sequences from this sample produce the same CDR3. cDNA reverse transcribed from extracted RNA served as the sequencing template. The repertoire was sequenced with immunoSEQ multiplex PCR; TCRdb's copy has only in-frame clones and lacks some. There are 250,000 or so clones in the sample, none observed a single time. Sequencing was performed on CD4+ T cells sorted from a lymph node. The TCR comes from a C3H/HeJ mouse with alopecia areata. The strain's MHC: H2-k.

CDR3 region: CTCSAEGGGQDTQYF. Incomplete CDR3 DNA: TGCACCTGCAGTGCAGAGGGGGGGGGTCAAGAC. The gene calls are TRBV1 and TRBJ2-5; TRBD2 matches 7 bases. The CDR3 end falls 4 residues outside the read, so it is completed with the germline J gene. The junction had 3 bases not matched to a gene; V was cut back by 0 bases and J by 3 bases. The CDR3 is 15 amino acids. Per the germline V gene, CDR1 is NSQYPW and CDR2 is LRSPGD (reference sequence).